This is a list of T cell receptor beta chains from one sample in a study of T cell changes during pregnancy in multiple sclerosis. This table comes from immunoSEQ multiplex PCR, and its TCRdb copy is limited to in-frame clones, with some not included. The sample gives approximately 71,000 clones, roughly nine tenths of which show up once; 1% to 1.5% is in the top ten. The material was peripheral blood, obtained in the third trimester of pregnancy. Every receptor here comes from a female donor with multiple sclerosis, enrolled in a pregnancy study. Both conserved end residues are part of each CDR3. Some rows mark clone size as missing; the rest say once, few, many or name a class of expanded clone.

V	length	size	J	CDR3
TRBV19	17	-	TRBJ2-2	CASRAGRDRGRNGELFF
TRBV5-1	13	-	TRBJ2-1	CASTRGTDNEQFF
TRBV7-2	12	-	TRBJ1-5	CASSLDSQPQHF
TRBV25-1	15	few	TRBJ1-4	CASSDSGTGNEKLFF
TRBV7-9	17	-	TRBJ2-2	CASSPGGASPNTGELFF
TRBV5-1	14	-	TRBJ2-7	CASSSGQGNYEQYF
TRBV10-3	14	few	TRBJ1-1	CASLQGAGDTEAFF
TRBV6-5	14	-	TRBJ1-1	CASSYEAPATEAFF
TRBV19	17	-	TRBJ2-2	CASSIDRQASNTGELFF
TRBV9	16	-	TRBJ2-3	CASSTAGTAGLDTQYF
TRBV4-3	13	-	TRBJ1-2	CASRAQVNYGYTF
TRBV18	13	-	TRBJ1-5	CASSSGVLQPQHF
TRBV30	16	-	TRBJ2-5	CAWSETSGSLRETQYF
TRBV25-1	14	-	TRBJ1-4	CASSRLGRGEKLFF
TRBV19	12	-	TRBJ2-3	CASSGERDTQYF
TRBV10-3	14	-	TRBJ1-1	CAISGQGGNTEAFF
TRBV6-1	16	-	TRBJ2-7	CASSELASGRNHEQYF
TRBV11-2	13	-	TRBJ1-2	CASSLEPGGPHNF
TRBV5-1	13	-	TRBJ1-1	CASSIERGGEAFF
TRBV6-1	13	-	TRBJ1-2	CASSEGRNYGYTF
TRBV5-1	14	-	TRBJ2-7	CASTWTGTTYEQYF
TRBV28	14	-	TRBJ1-1	CASSFVRHTAEAFF
TRBV9	15	-	TRBJ1-1	CASSVGPRGLGEAFF
TRBV30	16	once	TRBJ2-7	CAWSVGTGGLVYEQYF
TRBV27	14	-	TRBJ2-1	CASSSGTSYNEQFF
TRBV7-7	16	-	TRBJ2-5	CASSLGVAGARETQYF
TRBV4-1	14	-	TRBJ2-7	CASSQGILTYEQYF
TRBV6-5	15	-	TRBJ1-1	CASSLQGQSNTEAFF
TRBV5-1	16	-	TRBJ2-7	CASSLVAGSSSYEQYF
TRBV9	14	once	TRBJ2-1	CASSVNTGFDEQFF
TRBV30	13	-	TRBJ1-1	CAWKDRGNTEAFF
TRBV5-4	16	-	TRBJ2-7	CASSLAPGTKAYEQYF
TRBV6-6	14	-	TRBJ1-1	CASSYGTANTEAFF
TRBV9	16	-	TRBJ2-3	CASSPGLAGYTDTQYF